The rows below give T cell receptor beta chains drawn from one sample of a study of T cells in Graves' hyperthyroidism and ophthalmopathy. TCRdb independently ran MiXCR on the multiplex PCR reads; one entry per CDR3 protein. This sample yields around 600,000 distinct CDR3 sequences, of which over 40% are seen a single time; roughly 6.5% belongs to the top ten. The sequencing sample was made of peripheral blood or thyroid tissue (not recorded which). The receptors stem from an adult man with Graves' disease, either hyperthyroidism or ophthalmopathy (not recorded which). CDR3s include the opening cysteine and the closing phenylalanine or tryptophan. The D gene is left open where the match is weak. Expanded clones are given a class, and other clones once, few, many or no size at all.

d_call j_call clone_size v_call cdr3_nt cdr3_aa
. TRBJ1-2 few TRBV6-5 TGTGCCAGCAGTATGGGGGGTGATGGCTACACCTTC CASSMGGDGYTF
TRBD1 TRBJ1-6 . TRBV6-6 TGTGCCAGCAGTCTATGGACAGGGGGCATTGGTTCACCCCTCCACTTT CASSLWTGGIGSPLHF
TRBD1 TRBJ1-5 once TRBV29-1 TGCAGCGTTGCGGGGGGACAGAATCAGCCCCAGCATTTT CSVAGGQNQPQHF
. TRBJ1-1 . TRBV7-2 TGTGCCAGCAGCCCCTCGGTAAACACTGAAGCTCTCTTT CASSPSVNTEALF
TRBD1 TRBJ1-6 . TRBV29-1 TGCAGCGTCGAGGGGGGACAGGGGGCAAATTCACCCCTCCACTTT CSVEGGQGANSPLHF
. TRBJ1-6 . TRBV6-5 TGTGCCAGCAGTTACGCTTTGGGACATAGTTCACCCCTCCACTTT CASSYALGHSSPLHF
TRBD1 TRBJ1-4 few TRBV7-8 TGTGCCAGCAGCTTAGGACCGGGACAGGGGAATGAAAAACTGTTTTTT CASSLGPGQGNEKLFF
. TRBJ1-4 once TRBV20-1 TGCAGTGCTAGCGGGGTGGACAGTAATGAAAAACTGTTTTTT CSASGVDSNEKLFF
TRBD1 TRBJ2-5 . TRBV7-8 TGTGCCAGCAGCTTACAACTCAGGGGGCGGGCGGAGACCCAGTACTTC CASSLQLRGRAETQYF
. TRBJ2-7 . TRBV7-9 TGTGCCAGCAGCCAAGAAGGGGTTTACGAGCAGTACTTC CASSQEGVYEQYF
. TRBJ2-5 once TRBV7-8 TGTGCCAGCAGCTTAGCGCACGGGTGGGAGACCCAGTACTTC CASSLAHGWETQYF